These 10 T cell receptor beta chains originate from one sample sequenced in a study of control samples from healthy donors and cancer patients. Generated by immunoSEQ multiplex PCR, the TCRdb table keeps only in-frame clones and is missing some. The sample lists fewer than 90,000 clones, about 88% occurring once. The source material was blood. Receptors were obtained from a woman aged 45-65 years in good health.

V gene TRBV2 combines with J gene TRBJ2-7; D is possibly TRBD2 (7 bases). Trimming removed 10 bases from V and 3 bases from J, with 16 bases in between. CDR1 is SNHLY and CDR2 is FYNNEI in the germline V gene. The CDR3 loop spans 13 amino acids. This CDR3 is CATSRGANYEQYF. The CDR3 coding sequence is TGTGCCACTTCACGGGGGGCAAACTACGAGCAGTACTTC.

This rearrangement joins TRBV5-1 to TRBJ2-3; possible D gene TRBD1, 5 bases. V lost 4 bases to trimming and J lost 0 bases, with 15 bases between them. Germline V gene lookup returns CDR1 SGHRS and CDR2 YFSETQ. There are 16 residues in the CDR3. The CDR3 loop reads CASSPGHATSTDTQYF. CDR3 in DNA: TGCGCCAGCAGCCCCGGACACGCCACTAGCACAGATACGCAGTATTTT.

The gene calls are TRBV6-6 and TRBJ1-5; 7 nucleotides agree with TRBD1. CDR3 length equals 14 residues. V was clipped by 5 bases and J by 4 bases; unmatched bases: 5. Germline V lookup: CDR1 MNHNY, CDR2 SVGAGI (reference sequence). The CDR3 loop reads CASSLRGINQPQHF. Here the CDR3 DNA reads TGTGCCAGCAGTCTCAGGGGGATTAATCAGCCCCAGCATTTT.

The chain employs TRBV5-4 and TRBJ2-3, with D perhaps being TRBD1 or TRBD2 (6 bases each). V was pared by 2 bases and J by 0 bases, with 10 bases between. CDR3 length: 15 residues. CDR1 and CDR2 (germline): SGHNT, YYREEE (reference sequence). CDR3 nucleotides: TGTGCCAGCAGCTTAGGGGGGCAAAGCACAGATACGCAGTATTTT. Its protein is CASSLGGQSTDTQYF.

The rearrangement links TRBV10-3 to TRBJ1-2; 9 bases match TRBD1. In germline, CDR1 is ENHRY, CDR2 SYGVKD. This CDR3 has 15 residues. V shed 0 bases and J 8 bases; nucleotides not matched to a gene: 7. The chain's CDR3 is CAISESGDRVDGYTF. The CDR3, as DNA: TGTGCCATCAGTGAGTCCGGGGACAGGGTGGACGGCTACACCTTC.

About this clone itself: Other DNA sequences in the sample encode the same CDR3. The CDR3, as DNA: TGTGCCAGCAGTTCATTATCTGGAAACACCATATATTTT. It codes for CASSSLSGNTIYF. This chain links TRBV27 with TRBJ1-3; D unclear. V lost 4 bases, J lost 1 base, and 5 bases lay in between. The CDR3 length is 13 residues. The germline V gene has CDR1 MNHEY and CDR2 SMNVEV (reference sequence).

The rearrangement joins TRBV11-3 to TRBJ2-7; D is undetermined. CDR3 size: 13 residues. Germline CDR1 is SGHNT and CDR2 is YENEEA. Trimming took 2 bases from V and 3 from J, leaving 8 bases between them. CDR3 nucleotide sequence: TGTGCCAGCAGCTTATATAGAGGCTACGAGCAGTACTTC. This encodes CASSLYRGYEQYF.

This clone showed up just once. The J gene is TRBJ1-2, the V gene TRBV7-9; TRBD1 might be the D (6 bases). CDR1 SEHNR and CDR2 FQNEAQ come from the germline V gene (reference sequence). CDR3 size: 13 residues. V was trimmed by 11 bases and J by 5 bases, leaving 18 bases between them. CDR3 sequence reads: CAYFQGSRYGYTF. For the CDR3, the DNA is TGTGCCTACTTTCAGGGGAGTCGATATGGCTACACCTTC. Supplemented by reference TRBV7-9 and TRBJ1-2, the full variable domain reads DTGVSQNPRHKITKRGQNVTFRCDPISEHNRLYWYRQTLGQGPEFLTYFQNEAQLEKSRLLSDRFSAERPKGSFSTLEIQRTEQGDSAMYLCAYFQGSRYGYTFGSGTRLTVV.

This chain links TRBV5-1 with TRBJ2-7, with TRBD2 matching over 16 bases. CDR3 length: 15 residues. With V trimmed by 3 bases and J by 7 bases, 4 bases remained unmatched. Germline loops: CDR1 SGHRS, CDR2 YFSETQ. In nucleotides, the CDR3 is TGCGCCAGCAGCTCCGGGACTAGCGGGGGGGCGGAGCAGTACTTC. As protein: CASSSGTSGGAEQYF. The variable domain in full, with the rest retrieved from reference TRBV5-1 and TRBJ2-7, is KAGVTQTPRYLIKTRGQQVTLSCSPISGHRSVSWYQQTPGQGLQFLFEYFSETQRNKGNFPGRFSGRQFSNSRSEMNVSTLELGDSALYLCASSSGTSGGAEQYFGPGTRLTVT.

The V call is TRBV6-5, the J call TRBJ1-2, with D possibly matching TRBD1 (5 bases). Germline V gene data show CDR1 as MNHEY and CDR2 as SVGAGI. The CDR3 is made up of 15 amino acids. Trimming removed 4 bases from V and 0 bases from J, with 12 bases in between. The CDR3 nucleotides read TGTGCCAGCAGTTCCGTCAGACAGTCTAACTATGGCTACACCTTC. Amino acid sequence: CASSSVRQSNYGYTF.